This T cell receptor beta chain came from a study of identical twins. The CDR3 extends over 14 amino acids. Per the germline V gene, CDR1 is MRHNA and CDR2 is SNTAGT. With regard to this clonotype: One end of the junction fails to match germline, which may point to a read error.

A universal primer site was incorporated via template switching, and the cDNA contained unique molecular identifiers. In TCRdb, the 5' RACE reads were re-called with MiXCR into one record per CDR3 protein. Here the sample spans about 1.7 million distinct CDR3 sequences, roughly 35% being singletons. The material sequenced was cord blood. The chain combines TRBV6-4 with TRBJ2-3; possibly TRBD1 for D (5 bases). The sequence came from a newborn girl in good health. The CDR3 protein is CASSWTHSIDTQYF. The DNA of the CDR3 is TGTGCCAGCAGTTGGACACATAGCATAGATACGCAGTATTTT.